Below are 17 T cell receptor beta chains sequenced from a single sample in a study of T-cell memory formation after mild COVID-19. In TCRdb, the 5' RACE reads were re-called with MiXCR into one record per CDR3 protein. The table includes about 170,000 distinct CDR3 sequences, approximately 13% detected once. Sequencing input: PBMCs or a T cell subset sorted from them (not recorded which). These receptors were taken from a man between 18 and 35 years old who had mild COVID-19 (a few samples of this study predate the infection). Cell type and time point are not known.

This clonotype was seen a few times. This chain's CDR3 is CSARAIAGGTQYF. DNA for the CDR3: TGCAGTGCTAGGGCCATCGCGGGAGGAACCCAGTACTTC. The V and J genes are TRBV20-1 and TRBJ2-5; the match to TRBD2 covers 8 bases. Per germline, CDR1 DFQATT and CDR2 SNEGSKA (reference sequence). Trimming at V came to 3 bases and at J to 8 bases, leaving 8 bases not matched to a gene. The CDR3 is 13 amino acids.

V is TRBV7-9 and J is TRBJ2-5; D unclear. Looked up from germline, CDR1 is SEHNR and CDR2 is FQNEAQ (reference sequence). The V gene lost 5 bases and the J gene lost 5 bases, with 9 bases spanning the gap. The CDR3 has 12 amino acids. The CDR3 DNA reads as TGTGCCAGCAGCCCTAGTGCCGAGACCCAGTACTTC. It translates to CASSPSAETQYF.

This clonotype was detected only a few times. The V call is TRBV7-9, the J call TRBJ2-7; D gene uncertain. This CDR3 spans 14 amino acids. Trimming pared 4 bases from V and 6 bases from J, leaving 16 bases between. Per the germline V gene, CDR1 is SEHNR and CDR2 is FQNEAQ (reference sequence). The CDR3 is CASSWTSEISEQYF. As DNA, the CDR3 is TGTGCCAGCAGCTGGACCAGCGAAATCTCCGAGCAGTACTTC.

The chain is built from TRBV5-1 and TRBJ2-5; D perhaps matches TRBD2 (6 bases). CDR3 size: 14 residues. The germline V gene encodes CDR1 SGHRS and CDR2 YFSETQ. V lost 0 bases and J 7 bases, leaving 13 bases between the germline ends. The CDR3 region has the DNA TGCGCCAGCAGCTTGGTCCTGGGAGGAGGGACCCAGTACTTC. Translating gives CASSLVLGGGTQYF.

This clonotype appeared a few times. The rearrangement uses TRBV7-6 and TRBJ1-2; D is perhaps TRBD1 (6 bases). Trimming took 7 bases from V and 7 from J, leaving 22 bases between them. The CDR3 loop spans 15 amino acids. CDR1 and CDR2 from the germline V gene are SGHVS and FNYEAQ. CDR3 loop: CASTEFAGQSSGYTF. Written as DNA, the CDR3 is TGTGCCAGCACCGAATTCGCGGGACAATCCAGTGGCTACACCTTC.

V usage is TRBV7-2 and J usage is TRBJ1-6; TRBD1 agrees at 11 bases. The V gene's germline CDR1 is SGHTA and CDR2 FQGNSA. There are 15 residues in the CDR3. The ends lost 5 bases at V and 7 bases at J; junction bases unmatched: 4. CDR3 DNA: TGTGCCAGCAGCCGGACAGGGGGCTGGAATTCACCCCTCCACTTT. It yields the protein CASSRTGGWNSPLHF.

This clonotype showed up just a few times. The V call is TRBV7-2, the J call TRBJ2-3, with a tentative D call TRBD2 (6 bases). Germline V gene data show CDR1 as SGHTA and CDR2 as FQGNSA. The germline V and J ends were trimmed by 6 bases and 2 bases, with 18 bases remaining between them. The CDR3 has 16 residues. The CDR3 loop reads CASRSDPGLITDTQYF. Here the CDR3 DNA reads TGTGCCAGCAGATCAGATCCGGGACTCATCACAGATACGCAGTATTTT.

The chain recombines TRBV7-2 with TRBJ1-1; no clear D gene. V was cut by 5 bases and J by 0 bases, with 10 bases left in between. The CDR3 totals 14 residues. CDR1 and CDR2 (germline): SGHTA, FQGNSA. Here the CDR3 DNA reads TGTGCCAGCAGCGCCCAGAGATTGAACACTGAAGCTTTCTTT. Translating it yields CASSAQRLNTEAFF. Full variable domain (missing parts from reference TRBV7-2 and TRBJ1-1): GAGVSQSPSNKVTEKGKDVELRCDPISGHTALYWYRQSLGQGLEFLIYFQGNSAPDKSGLPSDRFSAERTGGSVSTLTIQRTQQEDSAVYLCASSAQRLNTEAFFGQGTRLTVV.

This clonotype came up many times. The chain recombines TRBV5-4 with TRBJ2-2; 8 bases align to TRBD1. V shed 1 base and J 3 bases; nucleotides not matched to a gene: 2. The CDR3 extends over 15 amino acids. Germline V lookup: CDR1 SGHNT, CDR2 YYREEE (reference sequence). The CDR3 is CASSLIQGDTGELFF. As DNA, the CDR3 is TGTGCCAGCAGCTTGATACAGGGGGACACCGGGGAGCTGTTTTTT.

This clonotype was seen more than once but under ten times. The CDR3 is CASSFRTGVEYGYTF. The CDR3, as DNA: TGTGCCAGCAGCTTCCGGACAGGGGTGGAGTATGGCTACACCTTC. This chain links TRBV7-2 with TRBJ1-2; 9 nucleotides align to TRBD1. CDR1 and CDR2 from the germline V gene are SGHTA and FQGNSA. The CDR3 is made up of 15 amino acids. Trimming cost V 3 bases and J 5 bases; bases outside gene matches: 7.

This clonotype was counted a few times. The chain employs TRBV12-3 or TRBV12-4 and TRBJ1-6; tentatively, D is TRBD1 (6 bases). CDR3 length: 13 amino acids. The V and J ends lost 10 bases and 8 bases respectively, with 15 bases between them. The CDR3 is CATMDRQDSPLHF. Here the CDR3 DNA reads TGTGCCACCATGGACAGACAAGATTCACCCCTCCACTTT.

The chain has TRBV20-1 and TRBJ2-3; D might be TRBD1 (5 bases). This CDR3 contains 13 residues. Trimming shortened V by 4 bases and J by 0 bases, and 8 bases separated the two germline ends. CDR1 is DFQATT, CDR2 SNEGSKA, per germline (reference sequence). The CDR3 DNA sequence: TGCAGTGCTATCAGGGTTAGCACAGATACGCAGTATTTT. It codes for CSAIRVSTDTQYF.

The chain recombines TRBV20-1 with TRBJ1-3; D unresolved. The V end was cut by 3 bases, the J end by 0 bases, with 15 bases between. CDR1 and CDR2 from the germline V gene are DFQATT and SNEGSKA (reference sequence). The CDR3 has 16 residues. The DNA of the CDR3 is TGCAGTGCTAGTGGCCCCGCTAAGAGCTCTGGAAACACCATATATTTT. Its translation: CSASGPAKSSGNTIYF.

This chain connects TRBV24-1 to TRBJ1-2; D possibly corresponds to TRBD1 (6 bases). The CDR3 totals 13 residues. CDR1 and CDR2 (germline): KGHDR, SFDVKD. V shed 9 bases and J shed 4 bases, with 14 bases lying between them. CDR3 sequence (DNA): TGTGCCACCGCTGCCGGGACAAGCTATGGCTACACCTTC. This translates into CATAAGTSYGYTF.

This clonotype has more than one count but fewer than ten. The gene calls are TRBV5-1 and TRBJ2-2; D assignment may be TRBD1 or TRBD2 (6 bases each). The CDR3 is 16 amino acids. CDR1 and CDR2 (germline): SGHRS, YFSETQ. Trimming left V 1 base short and J 4 bases short, with 14 bases between. The CDR3 is CASSLLGGLGTGELFF. CDR3 nucleotide sequence: TGCGCCAGCAGCTTGCTTGGGGGGCTTGGCACCGGGGAGCTGTTTTTT.

This clonotype was seen more than once but under ten times. The chain uses TRBV6-6 and TRBJ2-7; possibly TRBD1 or TRBD2 for D (5 bases each). Trimming pared 2 bases from V and 2 bases from J, leaving 10 bases between. CDR1 is MNHNY and CDR2 is SVGAGI in the germline V gene (reference sequence). This CDR3 is 14 amino acids long. The CDR3 nucleotides read TGTGCCAGCAGTTACAGTCAGGGACCCTACGAGCAGTACGTC. Translated, it gives CASSYSQGPYEQYV.

A few counts support this clonotype. The DNA of the CDR3 is TGTGCCAGCAGCCAAGATCTCCCAGTCGATGAGCAGTTCTTC. As protein: CASSQDLPVDEQFF. This chain connects TRBV3-1 to TRBJ2-1; D ambiguous. This CDR3 contains 14 residues. Trimming pared 0 bases from V and 8 bases from J, leaving 11 bases between. Germline lookup yields CDR1 LGHDT and CDR2 YNNKEL (reference sequence).